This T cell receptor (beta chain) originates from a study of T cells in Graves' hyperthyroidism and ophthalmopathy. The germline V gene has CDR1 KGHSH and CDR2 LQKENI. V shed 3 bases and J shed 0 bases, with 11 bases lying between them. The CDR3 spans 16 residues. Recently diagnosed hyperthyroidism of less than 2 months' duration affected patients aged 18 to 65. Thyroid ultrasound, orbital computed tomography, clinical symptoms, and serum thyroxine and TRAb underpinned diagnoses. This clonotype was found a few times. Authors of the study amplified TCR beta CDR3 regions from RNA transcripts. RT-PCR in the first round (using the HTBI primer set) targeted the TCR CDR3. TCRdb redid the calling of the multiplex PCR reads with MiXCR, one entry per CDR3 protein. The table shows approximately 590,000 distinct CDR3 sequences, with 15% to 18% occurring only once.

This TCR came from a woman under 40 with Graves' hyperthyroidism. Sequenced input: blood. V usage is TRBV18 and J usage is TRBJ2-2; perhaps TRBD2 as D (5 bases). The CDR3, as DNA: TGTGCCAGCTCACCTCAGGACTTCGCGAACACCGGGGAGCTGTTTTTT. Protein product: CASSPQDFANTGELFF.